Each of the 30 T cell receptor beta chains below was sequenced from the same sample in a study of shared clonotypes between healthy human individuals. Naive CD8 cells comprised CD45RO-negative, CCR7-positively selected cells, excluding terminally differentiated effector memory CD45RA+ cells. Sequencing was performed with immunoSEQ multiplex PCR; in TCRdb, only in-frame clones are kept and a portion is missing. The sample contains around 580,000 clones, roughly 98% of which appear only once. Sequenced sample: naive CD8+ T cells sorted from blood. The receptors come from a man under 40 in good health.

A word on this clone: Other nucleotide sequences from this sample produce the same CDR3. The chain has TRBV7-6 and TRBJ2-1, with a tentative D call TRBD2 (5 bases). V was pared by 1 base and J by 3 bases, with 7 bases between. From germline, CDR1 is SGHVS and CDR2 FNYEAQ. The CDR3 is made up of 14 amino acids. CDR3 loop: CASSLGGSYNEQFF. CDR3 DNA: TGTGCCAGCAGCTTAGGTGGGAGCTACAATGAGCAGTTCTTC.

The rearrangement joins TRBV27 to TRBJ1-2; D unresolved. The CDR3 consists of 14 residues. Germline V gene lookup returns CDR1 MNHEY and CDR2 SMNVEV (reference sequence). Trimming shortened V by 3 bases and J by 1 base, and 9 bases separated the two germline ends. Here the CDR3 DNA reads TGTGCCAGCAGTTTGTCGGTCGATAACTATGGCTACACCTTC. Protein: CASSLSVDNYGYTF.

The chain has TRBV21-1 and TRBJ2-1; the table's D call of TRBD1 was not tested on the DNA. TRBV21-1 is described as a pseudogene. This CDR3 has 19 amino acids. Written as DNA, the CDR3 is TGTGCCAGGTCCCGATCCAGGGGGCGCGTCGCCGTCTCCTACAATGAGCAGTTCTTC. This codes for CARSRSRGRVAVSYNEQFF.

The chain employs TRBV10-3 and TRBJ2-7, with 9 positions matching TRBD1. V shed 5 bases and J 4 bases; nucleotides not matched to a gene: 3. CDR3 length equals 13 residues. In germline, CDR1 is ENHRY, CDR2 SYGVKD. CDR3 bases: TGTGCCATCAGTACCGGGACAGGGTACGAGCAGTACTTC. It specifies CAISTGTGYEQYF.

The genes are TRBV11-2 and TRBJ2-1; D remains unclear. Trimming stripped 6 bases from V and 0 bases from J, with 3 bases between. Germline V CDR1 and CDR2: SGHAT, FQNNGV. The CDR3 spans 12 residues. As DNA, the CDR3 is TGTGCCAGCAGATCCTCCTACAATGAGCAGTTCTTC. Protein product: CASRSSYNEQFF.

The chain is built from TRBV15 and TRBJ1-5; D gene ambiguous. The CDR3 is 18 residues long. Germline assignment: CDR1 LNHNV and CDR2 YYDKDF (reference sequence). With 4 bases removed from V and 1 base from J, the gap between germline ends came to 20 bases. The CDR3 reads CATSTHPNTPESNQPQHF. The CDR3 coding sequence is TGTGCCACCAGCACACACCCCAATACTCCAGAAAGCAATCAGCCCCAGCATTTT. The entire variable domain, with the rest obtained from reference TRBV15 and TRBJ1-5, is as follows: DAMVIQNPRYQVTQFGKPVTLSCSQTLNHNVMYWYQQKSSQAPKLLFHYYDKDFNNEADTPDNFQSRRPNTSFCFLDIRSPGLGDTAMYLCATSTHPNTPESNQPQHFGDGTRLSIL.

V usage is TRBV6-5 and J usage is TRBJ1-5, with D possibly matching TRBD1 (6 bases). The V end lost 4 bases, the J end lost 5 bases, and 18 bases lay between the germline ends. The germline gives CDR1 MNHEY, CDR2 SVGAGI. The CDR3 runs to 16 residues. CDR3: CASSSLGGGTHQPQHF. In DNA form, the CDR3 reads TGTGCCAGCAGTTCCCTAGGGGGGGGCACCCATCAGCCCCAGCATTTT.

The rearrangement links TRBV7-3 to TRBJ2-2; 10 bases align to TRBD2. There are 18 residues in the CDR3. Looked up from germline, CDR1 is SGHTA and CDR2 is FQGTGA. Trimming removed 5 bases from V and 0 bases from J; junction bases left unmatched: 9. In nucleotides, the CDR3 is TGTGCCAGCAGCCCCGGACTAGCGGAGGGGCCGAACACCGGGGAGCTGTTTTTT. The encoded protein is CASSPGLAEGPNTGELFF.

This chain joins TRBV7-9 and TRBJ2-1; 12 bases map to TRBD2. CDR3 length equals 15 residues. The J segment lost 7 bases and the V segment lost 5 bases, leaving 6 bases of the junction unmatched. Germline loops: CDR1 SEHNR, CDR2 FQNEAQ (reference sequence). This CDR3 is CASSPTSGRLNEQFF. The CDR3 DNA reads TGTGCCAGCAGCCCTACTAGCGGGAGGTTGAATGAGCAGTTCTTC.

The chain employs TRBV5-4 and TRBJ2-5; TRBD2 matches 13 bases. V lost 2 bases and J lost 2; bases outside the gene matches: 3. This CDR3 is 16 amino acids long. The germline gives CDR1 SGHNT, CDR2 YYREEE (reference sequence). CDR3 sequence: CASSFTSGRGQETQYF. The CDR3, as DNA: TGTGCCAGCAGCTTTACTAGCGGGAGGGGGCAAGAGACCCAGTACTTC.

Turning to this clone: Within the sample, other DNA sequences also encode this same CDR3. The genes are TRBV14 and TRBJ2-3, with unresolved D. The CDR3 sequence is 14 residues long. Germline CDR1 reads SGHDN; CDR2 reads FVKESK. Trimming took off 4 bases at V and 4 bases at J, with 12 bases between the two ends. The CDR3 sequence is CASSPRTRADTQYF. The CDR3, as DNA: TGTGCCAGCAGCCCGCGAACTCGAGCAGATACGCAGTATTTT.

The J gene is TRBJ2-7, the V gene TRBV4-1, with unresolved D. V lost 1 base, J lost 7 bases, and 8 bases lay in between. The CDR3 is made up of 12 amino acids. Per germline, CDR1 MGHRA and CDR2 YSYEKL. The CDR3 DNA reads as TGCGCCAGCAGCCAAGGAGTTGAAGAGCAGTACTTC. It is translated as CASSQGVEEQYF.

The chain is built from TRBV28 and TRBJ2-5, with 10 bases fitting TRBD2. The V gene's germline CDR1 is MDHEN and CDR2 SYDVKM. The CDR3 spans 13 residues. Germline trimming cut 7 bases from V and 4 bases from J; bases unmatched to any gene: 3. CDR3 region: CASKLAGGETQYF. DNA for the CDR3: TGTGCCAGCAAATTAGCGGGAGGAGAGACCCAGTACTTC.

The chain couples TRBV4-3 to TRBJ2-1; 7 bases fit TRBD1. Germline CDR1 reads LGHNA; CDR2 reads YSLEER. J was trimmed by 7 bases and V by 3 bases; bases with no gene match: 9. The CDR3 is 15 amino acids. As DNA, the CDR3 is TGCGCCAGCAGCCAGCACACCGGGACAGAAAATGAGCAGTTCTTC. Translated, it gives CASSQHTGTENEQFF.

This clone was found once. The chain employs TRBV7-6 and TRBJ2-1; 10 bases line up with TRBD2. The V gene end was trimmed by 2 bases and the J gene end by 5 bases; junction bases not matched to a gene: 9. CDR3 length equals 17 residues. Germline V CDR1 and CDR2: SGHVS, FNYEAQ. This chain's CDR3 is CASSLITLAGADNEQFF. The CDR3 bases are TGTGCCAGCAGCTTAATCACGCTAGCGGGAGCCGACAATGAGCAGTTCTTC.

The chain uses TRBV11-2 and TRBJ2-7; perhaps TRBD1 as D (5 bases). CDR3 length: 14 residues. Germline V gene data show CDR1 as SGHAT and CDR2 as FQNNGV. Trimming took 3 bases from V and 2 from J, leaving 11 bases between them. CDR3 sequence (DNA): TGTGCCAGCAGCTTTCAGGGTCGGGCCTACGAGCAGTACTTC. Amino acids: CASSFQGRAYEQYF.

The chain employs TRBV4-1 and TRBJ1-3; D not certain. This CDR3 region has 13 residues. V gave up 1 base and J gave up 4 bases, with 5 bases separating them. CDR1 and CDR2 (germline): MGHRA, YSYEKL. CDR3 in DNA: TGCGCCAGCAGCCAAGCATTCGGAAACACCATATATTTT. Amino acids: CASSQAFGNTIYF.

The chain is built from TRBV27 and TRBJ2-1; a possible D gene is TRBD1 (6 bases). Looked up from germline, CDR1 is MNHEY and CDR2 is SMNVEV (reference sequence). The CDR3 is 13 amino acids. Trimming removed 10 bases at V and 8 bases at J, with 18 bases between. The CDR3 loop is CATRRGMADEQFF. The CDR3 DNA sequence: TGTGCCACCAGAAGGGGGATGGCTGATGAGCAGTTCTTC.

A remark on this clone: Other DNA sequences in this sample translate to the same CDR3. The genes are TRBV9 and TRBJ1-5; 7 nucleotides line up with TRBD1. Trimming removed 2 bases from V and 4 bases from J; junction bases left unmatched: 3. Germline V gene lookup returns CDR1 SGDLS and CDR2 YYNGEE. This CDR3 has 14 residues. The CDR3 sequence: CASSVGQTNQPQHF. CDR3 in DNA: TGTGCCAGCAGCGTGGGACAGACTAATCAGCCCCAGCATTTT.

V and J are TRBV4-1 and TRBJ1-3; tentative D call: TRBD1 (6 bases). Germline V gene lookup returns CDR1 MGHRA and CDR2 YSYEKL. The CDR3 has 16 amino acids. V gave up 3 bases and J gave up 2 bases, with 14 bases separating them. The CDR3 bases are TGCGCCAGCAGCCACGCCGGACAGTACACTGGAAACACCATATATTTT. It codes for CASSHAGQYTGNTIYF.

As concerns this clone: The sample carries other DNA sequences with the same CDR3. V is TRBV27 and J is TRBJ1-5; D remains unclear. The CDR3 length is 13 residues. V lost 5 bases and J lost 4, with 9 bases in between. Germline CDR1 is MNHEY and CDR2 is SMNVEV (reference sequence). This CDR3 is CASSPGSNQPQHF. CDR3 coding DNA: TGTGCCAGCAGTCCGGGGAGTAATCAGCCCCAGCATTTT.

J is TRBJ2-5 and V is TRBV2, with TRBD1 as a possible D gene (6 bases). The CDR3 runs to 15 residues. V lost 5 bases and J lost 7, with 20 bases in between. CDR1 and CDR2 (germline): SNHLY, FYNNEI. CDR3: CASSFGTPGYVTQYF. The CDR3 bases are TGTGCCAGCAGTTTCGGGACACCGGGTTACGTGACCCAGTACTTC.

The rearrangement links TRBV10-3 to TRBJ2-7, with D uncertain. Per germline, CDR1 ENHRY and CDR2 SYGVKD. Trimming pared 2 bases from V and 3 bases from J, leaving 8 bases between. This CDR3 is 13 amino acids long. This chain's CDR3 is CAISEGLVYEQYF. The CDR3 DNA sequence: TGTGCCATCAGTGAGGGGTTGGTCTACGAGCAGTACTTC.

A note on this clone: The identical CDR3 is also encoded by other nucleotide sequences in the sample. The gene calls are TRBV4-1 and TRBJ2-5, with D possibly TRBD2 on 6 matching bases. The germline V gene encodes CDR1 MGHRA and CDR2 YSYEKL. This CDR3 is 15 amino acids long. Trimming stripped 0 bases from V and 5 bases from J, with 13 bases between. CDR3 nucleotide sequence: TGCGCCAGCAGCCAAGATCCCGGGGGTGGGGAGACCCAGTACTTC. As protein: CASSQDPGGGETQYF.

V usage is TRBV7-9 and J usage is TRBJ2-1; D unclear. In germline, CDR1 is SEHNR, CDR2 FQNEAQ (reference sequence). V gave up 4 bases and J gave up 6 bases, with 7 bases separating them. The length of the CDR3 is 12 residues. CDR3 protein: CASSSTRNEQFF. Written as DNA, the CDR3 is TGTGCCAGCAGCTCCACGCGCAATGAGCAGTTCTTC. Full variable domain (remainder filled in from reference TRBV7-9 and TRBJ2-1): DTGVSQNPRHKITKRGQNVTFRCDPISEHNRLYWYRQTLGQGPEFLTYFQNEAQLEKSRLLSDRFSAERPKGSFSTLEIQRTEQGDSAMYLCASSSTRNEQFFGPGTRLTVL.

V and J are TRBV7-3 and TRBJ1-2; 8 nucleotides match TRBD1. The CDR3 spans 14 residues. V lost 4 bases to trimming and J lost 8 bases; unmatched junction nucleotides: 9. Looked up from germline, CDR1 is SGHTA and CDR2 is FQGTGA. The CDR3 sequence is CASSSGTGVQGYTF. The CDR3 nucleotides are TGTGCCAGCAGCTCCGGGACAGGCGTACAAGGCTACACCTTC.

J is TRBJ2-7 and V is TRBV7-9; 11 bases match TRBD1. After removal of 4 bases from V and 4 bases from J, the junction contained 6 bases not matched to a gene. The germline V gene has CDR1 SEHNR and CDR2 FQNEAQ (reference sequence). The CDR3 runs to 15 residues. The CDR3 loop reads CASSSFGTGGYEQYF. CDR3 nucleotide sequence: TGTGCCAGCAGCTCTTTCGGGACAGGGGGATACGAGCAGTACTTC.

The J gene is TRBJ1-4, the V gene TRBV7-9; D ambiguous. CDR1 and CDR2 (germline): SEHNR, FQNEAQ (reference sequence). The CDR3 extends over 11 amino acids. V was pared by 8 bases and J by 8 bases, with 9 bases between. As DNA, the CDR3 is TGTGCCAGCGCGACCTCAGAAAAACTGTTTTTT. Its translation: CASATSEKLFF.

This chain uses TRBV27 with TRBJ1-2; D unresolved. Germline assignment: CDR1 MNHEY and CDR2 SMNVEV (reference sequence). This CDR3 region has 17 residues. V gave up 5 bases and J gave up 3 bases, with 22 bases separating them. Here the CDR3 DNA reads TGTGCCAGCAGTCCACGAGTCCCAGTCCCTTACGACTATGGCTACACCTTC. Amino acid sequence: CASSPRVPVPYDYGYTF.

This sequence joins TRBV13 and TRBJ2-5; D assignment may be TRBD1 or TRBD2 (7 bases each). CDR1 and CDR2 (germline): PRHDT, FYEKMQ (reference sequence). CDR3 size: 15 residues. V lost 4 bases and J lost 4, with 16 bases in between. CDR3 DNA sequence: TGTGCCAGCAGCTCGCGACAGGGAGGGCGAGAGACCCAGTACTTC. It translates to CASSSRQGGRETQYF. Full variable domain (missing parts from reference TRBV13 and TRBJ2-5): AAGVIQSPRHLIKEKRETATLKCYPIPRHDTVYWYQQGPGQDPQFLISFYEKMQSDKGSIPDRFSAQQFSDYHSELNMSSLELGDSALYFCASSSRQGGRETQYFGPGTRLLVL.